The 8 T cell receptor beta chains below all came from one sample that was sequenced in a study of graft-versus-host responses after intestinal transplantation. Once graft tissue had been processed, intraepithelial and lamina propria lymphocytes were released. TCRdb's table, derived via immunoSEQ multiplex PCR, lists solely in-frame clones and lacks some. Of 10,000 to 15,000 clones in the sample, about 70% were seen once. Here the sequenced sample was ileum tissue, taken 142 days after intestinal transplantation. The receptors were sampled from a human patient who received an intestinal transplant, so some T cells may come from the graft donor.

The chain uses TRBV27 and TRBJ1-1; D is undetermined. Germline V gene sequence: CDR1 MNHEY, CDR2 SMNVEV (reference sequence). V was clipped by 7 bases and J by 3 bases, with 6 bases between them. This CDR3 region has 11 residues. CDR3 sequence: CASIRYTEAFF. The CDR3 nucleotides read TGTGCCAGCATTCGGTACACTGAAGCTTTCTTT.

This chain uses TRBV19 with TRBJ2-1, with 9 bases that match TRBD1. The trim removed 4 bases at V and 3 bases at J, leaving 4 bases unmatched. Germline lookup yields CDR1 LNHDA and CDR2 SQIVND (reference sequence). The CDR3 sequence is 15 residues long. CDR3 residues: CASSTTGGRYNEQFF. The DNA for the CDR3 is TGTGCCAGTAGTACGACAGGGGGTCGCTACAATGAGCAGTTCTTC.

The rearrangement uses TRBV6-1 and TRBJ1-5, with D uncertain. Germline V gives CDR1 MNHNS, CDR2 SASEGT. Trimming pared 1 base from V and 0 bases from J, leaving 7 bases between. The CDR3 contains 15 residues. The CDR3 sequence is CASSEGPYSNQPQHF. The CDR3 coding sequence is TGTGCCAGCAGTGAAGGTCCTTATAGCAATCAGCCCCAGCATTTT.

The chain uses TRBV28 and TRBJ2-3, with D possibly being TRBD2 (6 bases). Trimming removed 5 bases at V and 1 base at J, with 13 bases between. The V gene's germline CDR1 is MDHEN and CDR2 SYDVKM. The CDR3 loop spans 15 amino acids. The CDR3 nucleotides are TGTGCCAGCAGTGGGAGGAGGGGTGGCACAGATACGCAGTATTTT. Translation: CASSGRRGGTDTQYF.

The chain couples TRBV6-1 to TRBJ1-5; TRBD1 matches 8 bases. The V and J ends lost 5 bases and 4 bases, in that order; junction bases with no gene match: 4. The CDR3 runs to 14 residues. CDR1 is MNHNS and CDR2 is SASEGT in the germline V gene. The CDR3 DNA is TGTGCCAGCAGTCGACAGGGGCCAAATCAGCCCCAGCATTTT. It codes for CASSRQGPNQPQHF.

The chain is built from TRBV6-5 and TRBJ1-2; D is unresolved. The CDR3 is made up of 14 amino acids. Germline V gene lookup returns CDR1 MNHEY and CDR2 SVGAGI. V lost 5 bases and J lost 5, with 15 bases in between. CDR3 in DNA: TGTGCCAGCAGTCCCACTGGACTGGAATATGGCTACACCTTC. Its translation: CASSPTGLEYGYTF.

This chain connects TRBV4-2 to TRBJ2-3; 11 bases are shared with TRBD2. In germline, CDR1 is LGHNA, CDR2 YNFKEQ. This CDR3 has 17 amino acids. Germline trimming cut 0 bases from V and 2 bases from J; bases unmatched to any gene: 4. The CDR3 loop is CASSQEGLAGFTDTQYF. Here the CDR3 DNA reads TGTGCCAGCAGCCAAGAAGGACTAGCGGGCTTCACAGATACGCAGTATTTT.

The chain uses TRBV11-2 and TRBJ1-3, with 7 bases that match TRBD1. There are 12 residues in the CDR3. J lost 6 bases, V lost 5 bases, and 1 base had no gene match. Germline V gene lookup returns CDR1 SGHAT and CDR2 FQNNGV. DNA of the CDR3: TGTGCCAGCAGCACAGGGGAAAACACCATATATTTT. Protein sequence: CASSTGENTIYF.